The source of this TCR beta chain is a study of human T cells and chemical hapten exposure. Study-wide results and caveats: Compared with pre-sensitization or healthy control sets, expanded TCRs clustered more.

TCRdb reanalysed the RACE reads using MiXCR and keeps one entry per CDR3 protein. The sample has 130,000 or so distinct CDR3 sequences; over 9% are singletons. Note on this clonotype: What it recognizes is unknown.

Germline V gives CDR1 SQVTM, CDR2 ANQGSEA. The CDR3 has 13 amino acids. Trimming shortened V by 6 bases and J by 2 bases, and 12 bases separated the two germline ends. Time point given: patch test 3, about 24 weeks after DPC sensitization. Documented treatment: therapeutic diphenylcyclopropenone sensitization with weekly scalp DPC. The material sequenced was whole blood, taken in connection with sensitization to the hapten diphenylcyclopropenone (DPC). The genes are TRBV29-1 and TRBJ2-3, with a possible D match to TRBD1 (6 bases). The sequence was obtained from a woman aged 45-65 years with alopecia areata. Some clones in this sample may be carry-over from other donors' samples. The CDR3 protein is CSVGAIHTDTQYF. The CDR3 DNA is TGCAGCGTGGGGGCCATCCACACAGATACGCAGTATTTT.